This T cell receptor (beta chain) was sequenced in a study of blood T cell repertoires in COVID-19. Per the original data handling: Amplification of reference gene primers provided the estimated nucleated cell counts. Only in-frame clones appear in the TCRdb table, and some are missing; sequencing was by immunoSEQ multiplex PCR. From that table come the V and J calls and clone size; the DNA was used to work out D and trimming. Found here are fewer than 300,000 clones, around 90% of them singletons; the top ten hold around 1.1%. V dropped 7 bases and J dropped 9 bases, with 13 bases sitting between them. Germline CDR1 is SQVTM and CDR2 is ANQGSEA. This CDR3 has 11 residues.

The source of this sequence is a woman younger than 45 who had recovered from COVID-19. The sample consisted of PBMCs or T cells enriched from blood (not recorded which). The rearrangement uses TRBV29-1 and TRBJ2-1; D may be TRBD2 (5 bases). CDR3 nucleotide sequence: TGCAGCGCCGAGAGGGTCGGTGAGCAGTTCTTC. Amino acids: CSAERVGEQFF.